Following are 31 T cell receptor beta chains from one sample sequenced in a study of spatial heterogeneity in lung cancer. Whole-study findings and limits: One measure, the expanded intratumoral alpha and beta TCR count, tracked tumor mutation counts.

One entry per CDR3 protein results from TCRdb running MiXCR on the 5' RACE reads. Counted here are around 4,000 distinct CDR3 sequences, approximately 8% occurring once; the ten biggest clones make up 13%. No antigen is known for these receptors. Time point here: sample taken at primary tumor resection. Here the sequenced sample was lung tumor tissue, taken at surgery. These receptors came from a male donor with early-stage non-small cell lung cancer.

Sample share makes this clonotype large. V gene TRBV6-5 combines with J gene TRBJ1-1; 7 bases line up with TRBD1. J was trimmed by 2 bases and V by 5 bases; bases with no gene match: 8. Germline V gives CDR1 MNHEY, CDR2 SVGAGI. The CDR3 has 15 residues. Here the CDR3 reads CASSPQGGLNTEAFF. CDR3 nucleotide sequence: TGTGCCAGCAGTCCCCAAGGGGGCCTCAACACTGAAGCTTTCTTT.

This clonotype is categorized as medium-sized. The DNA of the CDR3 is TGCGCCAGCAGCCAAGTGGGGTCTGGGGCCAACGTCCTGACTTTC. As protein: CASSQVGSGANVLTF. The V and J genes are TRBV4-1 and TRBJ2-6; D uncertain. V lost 1 base, J lost 1 base, and 5 bases lay in between. The CDR3 loop spans 15 amino acids. In germline, CDR1 is MGHRA, CDR2 YSYEKL.

There are many counts of this clonotype. The chain recombines TRBV5-4 with TRBJ2-7, with 7 bases identical to TRBD2. V was pared by 4 bases and J by 5 bases, with 12 bases of the junction left unmatched. The germline gives CDR1 SGHNT, CDR2 YYREEE (reference sequence). This CDR3 is built from 15 residues. The CDR3 DNA follows: TGTGCCAGCAGCCCTCTTCGGGGGAGGGTCCACGAGCAGTACTTC. It specifies CASSPLRGRVHEQYF.

This clonotype has only a few counts. This chain joins TRBV6-1 and TRBJ2-5, with 8 bases identical to TRBD2. The CDR3 length is 14 residues. V shed 8 bases, J shed 4 bases, and the junction held 9 bases outside the gene matches. The germline V gene encodes CDR1 MNHNS and CDR2 SASEGT. CDR3 in amino acids: CASLWGLAGETQYF. The DNA of the CDR3 is TGTGCCAGCCTATGGGGGCTAGCGGGAGAGACCCAGTACTTC.

By sample fraction, this clonotype is medium-sized. V gene TRBV30 combines with J gene TRBJ2-1; D is unclear. The CDR3 is 14 residues long. CDR1 and CDR2 (germline): GTSNPN, SVGIG (reference sequence). V was pared by 2 bases and J by 0 bases, with 8 bases between. CDR3 DNA sequence: TGTGCCTGGAGTCTTGGCGCCTCCTACAATGAGCAGTTCTTC. As protein: CAWSLGASYNEQFF. Together with reference TRBV30 and TRBJ2-1, the CDR3 gives the full variable domain: SQTIHQWPATLVQPVGSPLSLECTVEGTSNPNLYWYRQAAGRGLQLLFYSVGIGQISSEVPQNLSASRPQDRQFILSSKKLLLSDSGFYLCAWSLGASYNEQFFGPGTRLTVL.

This clonotype was counted many times. V and J are TRBV7-8 and TRBJ1-2; 12 positions match TRBD1. The CDR3 loop spans 15 amino acids. CDR1 is SGHVS and CDR2 is FQNEAQ in the germline V gene. V lost 5 bases, J lost 3 bases, and 4 bases stayed unmatched. CDR3 amino acids: CASSTGTGGDYGYTF. CDR3 bases: TGTGCCAGCAGCACTGGGACAGGGGGCGACTATGGCTACACCTTC.

In this sample, this clonotype turned up many times. This chain joins TRBV4-3 and TRBJ2-6, with TRBD1 as a possible D gene (6 bases). The CDR3 is 15 amino acids. V lost 1 base to trimming and J lost 2 bases, with 6 bases between them. From germline, CDR1 is LGHNA and CDR2 YSLEER. The CDR3 bases are TGCGCCAGCAGCCAAGCAGGGGCTGGGGCCAACGTCCTGACTTTC. This sequence encodes CASSQAGAGANVLTF.

This clonotype has at least ten counts. This chain joins TRBV29-1 and TRBJ2-3; 10 positions match TRBD2. In germline, CDR1 is SQVTM, CDR2 ANQGSEA. The CDR3 loop spans 15 amino acids. V shed 3 bases, J shed 0 bases, and the junction held 3 bases outside the gene matches. The CDR3 coding sequence is TGCAGCGTTGAGGCTAGCGGGAGTAGCACAGATACGCAGTATTTT. Translated, it gives CSVEASGSSTDTQYF.

The chain uses TRBV7-2 and TRBJ2-3; TRBD2 agrees at 12 bases. V shed 7 bases, J shed 5 bases, and the junction held 1 base outside the gene matches. The CDR3 spans 13 residues. CDR1 is SGHTA and CDR2 is FQGNSA in the germline V gene. The CDR3 here is CASTGLAGDTQYF. The CDR3, as DNA: TGTGCCAGCACGGGACTAGCGGGAGATACGCAGTATTTT. The variable domain in full, completed from reference TRBV7-2 and TRBJ2-3, reads GAGVSQSPSNKVTEKGKDVELRCDPISGHTALYWYRQSLGQGLEFLIYFQGNSAPDKSGLPSDRFSAERTGGSVSTLTIQRTQQEDSAVYLCASTGLAGDTQYFGPGTRLTVL.

This clonotype was detected ten times or more. The chain employs TRBV29-1 and TRBJ2-5; D unclear. Germline lookup yields CDR1 SQVTM and CDR2 ANQGSEA. CDR3 length: 12 amino acids. Trimming stripped 7 bases from V and 5 bases from J, with 14 bases between. This CDR3 is CSAARDGETQYF. The CDR3 DNA reads as TGCAGCGCCGCTAGGGATGGGGAGACCCAGTACTTC. Together with reference TRBV29-1 and TRBJ2-5, the CDR3 gives the full variable domain: SAVISQKPSRDICQRGTSLTIQCQVDSQVTMMFWYRQQPGQSLTLIATANQGSEATYESGFVIDKFPISRPNLTFSTLTVSNMSPEDSSIYLCSAARDGETQYFGPGTRLLVL.

Within the sample, this clonotype is medium-sized. The junction and the germline gene differ at one end; a read error may be behind it. The chain recombines TRBV7-7 with TRBJ1-1, with D hard to call. This CDR3 comprises 13 residues. The germline V gene has CDR1 SSHAT and CDR2 FNYEAQ (reference sequence). The CDR3 region has the DNA TGTGCTAGCAGCTTAAGTCGGGACACTGAAGCTTTCTTT. It codes for CASSLSRDTEAFF. Filled out from reference TRBV7-7 and TRBJ1-1, the complete variable domain reads GAGVSQSPRYKVTKRGQDVTLRCDPISSHATLYWYQQALGQGPEFLTYFNYEAQPDKSGLPSDRFSAERPEGSISTLTIQRTEQRDSAMYRCASSLSRDTEAFFGQGTRLTVV.

Relative to its sample, this clonotype is medium-sized. This rearrangement joins TRBV20-1 to TRBJ2-5; 8 nucleotides align to TRBD1. V was clipped by 5 bases and J by 5 bases; unmatched bases: 7. From germline, CDR1 is DFQATT and CDR2 SNEGSKA (reference sequence). This CDR3 contains 13 residues. The CDR3 nucleotides are TGCAGTGCTCGGACAGGGCTAAGGGAGACCCAGTACTTC. Translated: CSARTGLRETQYF.

By share, this clonotype counts as large. J is TRBJ2-1 and V is TRBV9; D is ambiguous. The CDR3 loop spans 17 amino acids. Germline values: CDR1 SGDLS, CDR2 YYNGEE. V was clipped by 0 bases and J by 1 base, with 14 bases between them. The CDR3 sequence: CASSVEAPFGSYNEQFF. The CDR3 nucleotides read TGTGCCAGCAGCGTAGAGGCTCCCTTCGGGTCCTACAATGAGCAGTTCTTC.

This clonotype was counted many times. This chain joins TRBV12-3 or TRBV12-4 and TRBJ1-1; the D is unclear. The CDR3 extends over 12 amino acids. V lost 6 bases and J 1 base, leaving 6 bases between the germline ends. DNA of the CDR3: TGTGCCAGCAGCCACACGAACACTGAAGCTTTCTTT. As protein: CASSHTNTEAFF.

This clonotype is judged medium-sized (0.01 to 0.1%). The chain employs TRBV5-6 and TRBJ1-1, with TRBD1 as a possible D gene (6 bases). V was shortened by 2 bases and J by 9 bases, with 17 bases between the two germline ends. CDR3 length equals 14 residues. Per the germline V gene, CDR1 is SGHDT and CDR2 is YYEEEE. The CDR3 is CASSFRGARGKAFF. The CDR3 DNA is TGTGCCAGCAGCTTCCGGGGGGCACGTGGAAAAGCTTTCTTT.

This clonotype has a count of ten or more. The chain carries TRBV6-6 and TRBJ2-1; 9 bases match TRBD1. CDR3 size: 15 residues. CDR1 and CDR2 from the germline V gene are MNHNY and SVGAGI (reference sequence). V was pared by 8 bases and J by 7 bases, with 12 bases of the junction left unmatched. The CDR3 DNA reads as TGTGCCAGCTCCGGTTGGGACAGGGCACCGAATGAGCAGTTCTTC. Its protein is CASSGWDRAPNEQFF.

This clonotype is termed large. The chain uses TRBV28 and TRBJ2-5, with a tentative D call TRBD2 (5 bases). With 2 bases removed from V and 3 bases from J, the gap between germline ends came to 7 bases. Germline V gene lookup returns CDR1 MDHEN and CDR2 SYDVKM. The CDR3 extends over 13 amino acids. CDR3 region: CASSLQAEETQYF. The DNA of the CDR3 is TGTGCCAGCAGTTTACAAGCGGAAGAGACCCAGTACTTC.

This clonotype was found many times. The chain recombines TRBV20-1 with TRBJ2-7; 9 nucleotides agree with TRBD2. This CDR3 is built from 16 residues. J gave up 3 bases and V 6 bases, and 15 bases lay outside the gene matches. Germline V lookup: CDR1 DFQATT, CDR2 SNEGSKA (reference sequence). The CDR3 nucleotides read TGCAGTGCCTGCCGACGAGGGGTAGCGGGAGACTACGAGCAGTACTTC. As protein: CSACRRGVAGDYEQYF.

This clonotype was observed many times. The V and J genes are TRBV11-1 and TRBJ2-1, with D tentatively TRBD2 (7 bases). The CDR3 loop spans 16 amino acids. Germline-derived CDR1 and CDR2 are SGHAT and FQDESV (reference sequence). The V end was cut by 7 bases, the J end by 3 bases, with 19 bases between. The CDR3 nucleotides are TGTGCCAGCACCGCTAGGGGCGGGGGCTTCTACAATGAGCAGTTCTTC. Protein product: CASTARGGGFYNEQFF. The entire variable domain, with the rest obtained from reference TRBV11-1 and TRBJ2-1, is as follows: EAEVAQSPRYKITEKSQAVAFWCDPISGHATLYWYRQILGQGPELLVQFQDESVVDDSQLPKDRFSAERLKGVDSTLKIQPAELGDSAMYLCASTARGGGFYNEQFFGPGTRLTVL.

This clonotype qualifies as medium-sized. This rearrangement joins TRBV20-1 to TRBJ2-5; no clear D gene. This CDR3 region has 13 residues. V was trimmed by 5 bases and J by 1 base, leaving 11 bases between them. CDR1 and CDR2 (germline): DFQATT, SNEGSKA (reference sequence). This CDR3 reads CSAHPPSQETQYF. CDR3 bases: TGCAGTGCTCATCCCCCCAGCCAAGAGACCCAGTACTTC.

The rearrangement links TRBV29-1 to TRBJ1-2; a possible D gene is TRBD1 (6 bases). CDR3 length: 14 amino acids. The germline V gene has CDR1 SQVTM and CDR2 ANQGSEA. V lost 1 base to trimming and J lost 10 bases, with 19 bases between them. For the CDR3, the DNA is TGCAGCGTTGAAGGAGGCAGGGGCAGCTACGACTACACCTTC. This gives the protein CSVEGGRGSYDYTF.

This clonotype is termed medium-sized. The CDR3 bases are TGTGCCTGGAGTGTATTGGGGTACGAGCAGTACTTC. This sequence encodes CAWSVLGYEQYF. This chain joins TRBV30 and TRBJ2-7; D unresolved. The germline V gene has CDR1 GTSNPN and CDR2 SVGIG (reference sequence). Trimming cost V 0 bases and J 4 bases, with 7 bases left between them. The CDR3 sequence is 12 residues long.

By share, this clonotype counts as medium-sized. The genes are TRBV20-1 and TRBJ2-5, with D tentatively TRBD1 (5 bases). Trimming pared 4 bases from V and 5 bases from J, leaving 14 bases between. CDR1 is DFQATT and CDR2 is SNEGSKA in the germline V gene (reference sequence). There are 13 residues in the CDR3. The CDR3 spells CSAISLGAETQYF. CDR3 DNA sequence: TGCAGTGCTATATCTCTAGGGGCCGAGACCCAGTACTTC.

By share of the sample, this clonotype is medium-sized. The V call is TRBV7-3, the J call TRBJ2-1; D could derive from TRBD1 or TRBD2 (5 bases each). This CDR3 contains 14 residues. Trimming left V 4 bases short and J 7 bases short, with 14 bases between. Germline loops: CDR1 SGHTA, CDR2 FQGTGA. CDR3 region: CASSWGSERNEQFF. Written as DNA, the CDR3 is TGTGCCAGCAGCTGGGGGTCAGAGAGGAATGAGCAGTTCTTC. The whole variable domain, filled in from reference TRBV7-3 and TRBJ2-1, reads GAGVSQTPSNKVTEKGKYVELRCDPISGHTALYWYRQSLGQGPEFLIYFQGTGAADDSGLPNDRFFAVRPEGSVSTLKIQRTERGDSAVYLCASSWGSERNEQFFGPGTRLTVL.

This clonotype turned up a few times. The V call is TRBV5-5, the J call TRBJ2-3; 10 nucleotides line up with TRBD1. The V and J ends lost 0 bases and 5 bases, in that order; junction bases with no gene match: 9. The germline CDR1 and CDR2 sequences are SGHKS and YYEKEE (reference sequence). The CDR3 totals 17 residues. The CDR3 sequence: CASSLGDRGLAVDTQYF. In DNA form, the CDR3 reads TGTGCCAGCAGCTTGGGCGACAGGGGGCTGGCGGTAGATACGCAGTATTTT.

The sample holds many counts of this clonotype. This rearrangement joins TRBV5-1 to TRBJ2-7; D gene ambiguous. With 0 bases removed from V and 2 bases from J, the gap between germline ends came to 9 bases. In germline, CDR1 is SGHRS, CDR2 YFSETQ. This CDR3 is built from 14 residues. The CDR3 nucleotides are TGCGCCAGCAGCTTGGTAGGAGATGCCTACGAGCAGTACTTC. Amino acids: CASSLVGDAYEQYF.

This clonotype is medium-sized. V and J are TRBV7-8 and TRBJ2-1; 10 bases agree with TRBD2. This CDR3 contains 15 residues. Germline lookup yields CDR1 SGHVS and CDR2 FQNEAQ. The ends lost 3 bases at V and 5 bases at J; junction bases unmatched: 4. This CDR3 is CASSFQSGRDNEQFF. In DNA, the CDR3 is TGTGCCAGCAGCTTCCAAAGCGGGAGGGACAATGAGCAGTTCTTC.

There are a few counts of this clonotype. The chain uses TRBV4-1 and TRBJ2-7; TRBD2 aligns across 9 bases. V shed 3 bases and J 5 bases; nucleotides not matched to a gene: 11. The CDR3 runs 16 residues. Germline-derived CDR1 and CDR2 are MGHRA and YSYEKL. The CDR3 DNA follows: TGCGCCAGCAGCCAGGCGCGGGGGGGCCTCCCCGACGAGCAGTACTTC. Protein product: CASSQARGGLPDEQYF.

V gene TRBV7-9 combines with J gene TRBJ2-2, with 12 nucleotides matching TRBD2. Trimming at V came to 4 bases and at J to 7 bases, leaving 7 bases not matched to a gene. The CDR3 is 16 residues long. Germline values: CDR1 SEHNR, CDR2 FQNEAQ (reference sequence). The CDR3 region is CASSSPSGRAGGELFF. For the CDR3, the DNA is TGTGCCAGCAGCTCACCTAGCGGGAGGGCCGGCGGGGAGCTGTTTTTT.

Only a few counts were recorded for this clonotype. The V gene is TRBV6-6, the J gene TRBJ2-7, with a weak D call TRBD1 (6 bases). Between the trimmed V and J ends, which lost 5 bases and 6 bases, there was a span of 14 bases. CDR1 is MNHNY, CDR2 SVGAGI, per germline (reference sequence). This CDR3 is built from 13 residues. The CDR3 protein is CASSTTGIGEQYF. CDR3 DNA: TGTGCCAGCAGTACCACAGGGATCGGCGAGCAGTACTTC.

This clonotype is deemed medium-sized. The chain couples TRBV5-4 to TRBJ1-3; unclear D gene. V was clipped by 5 bases and J by 1 base, with 10 bases between them. CDR1 SGHNT and CDR2 YYREEE come from the germline V gene (reference sequence). The CDR3 extends over 14 amino acids. The CDR3 protein is CASREQLSGNTIYF. The CDR3, as DNA: TGTGCCAGCAGAGAACAGTTATCTGGAAACACCATATATTTT.